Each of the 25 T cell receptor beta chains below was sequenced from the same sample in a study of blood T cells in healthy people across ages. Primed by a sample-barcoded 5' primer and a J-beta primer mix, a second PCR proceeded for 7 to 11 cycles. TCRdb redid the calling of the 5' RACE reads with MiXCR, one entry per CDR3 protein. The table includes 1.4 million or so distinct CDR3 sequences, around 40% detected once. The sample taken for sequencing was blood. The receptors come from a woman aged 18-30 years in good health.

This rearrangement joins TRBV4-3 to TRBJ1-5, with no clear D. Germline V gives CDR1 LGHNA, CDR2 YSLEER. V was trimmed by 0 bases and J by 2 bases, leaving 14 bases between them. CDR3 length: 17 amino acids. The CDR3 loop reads CASSQDFYGWRNQPQHF. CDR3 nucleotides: TGCGCCAGCAGCCAAGATTTTTACGGCTGGCGCAATCAGCCCCAGCATTTT.

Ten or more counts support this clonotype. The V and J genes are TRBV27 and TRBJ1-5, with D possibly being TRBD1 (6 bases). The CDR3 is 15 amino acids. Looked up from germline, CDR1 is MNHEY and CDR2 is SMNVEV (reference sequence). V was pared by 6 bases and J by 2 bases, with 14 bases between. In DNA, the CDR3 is TGTGCCAGCAGCTTGGGGGGCGGCGGCAATCAGCCCCAGCATTTT. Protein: CASSLGGGGNQPQHF.

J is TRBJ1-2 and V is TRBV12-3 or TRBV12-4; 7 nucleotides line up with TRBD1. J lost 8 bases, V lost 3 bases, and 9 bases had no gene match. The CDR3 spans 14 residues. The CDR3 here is CASSLRGTARGYTF. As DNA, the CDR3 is TGTGCCAGCAGTTTGAGAGGGACAGCGAGAGGCTACACCTTC.

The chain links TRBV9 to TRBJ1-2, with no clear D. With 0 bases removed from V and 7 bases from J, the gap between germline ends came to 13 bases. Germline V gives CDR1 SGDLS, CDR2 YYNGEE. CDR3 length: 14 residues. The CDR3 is CASSVAQPPIGYTF. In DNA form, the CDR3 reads TGTGCCAGCAGCGTAGCTCAGCCACCTATTGGCTACACCTTC.

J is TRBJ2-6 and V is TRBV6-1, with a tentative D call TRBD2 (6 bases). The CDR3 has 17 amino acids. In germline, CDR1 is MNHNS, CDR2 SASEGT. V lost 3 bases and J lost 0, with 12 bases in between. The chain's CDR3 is CASSDRDSSSGANVLTF. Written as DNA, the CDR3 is TGTGCCAGCAGTGACCGGGACTCCAGCTCTGGGGCCAACGTCCTGACTTTC.

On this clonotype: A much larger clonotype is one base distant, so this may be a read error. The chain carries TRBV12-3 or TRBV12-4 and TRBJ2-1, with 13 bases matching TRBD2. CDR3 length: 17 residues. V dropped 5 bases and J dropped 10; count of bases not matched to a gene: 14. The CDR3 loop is CASSLNPGLAGTNEQFF. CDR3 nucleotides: TGTGCCAGCAGTCTCAATCCGGGACTAGCGGGAACAAACGAGCAGTTCTTC.

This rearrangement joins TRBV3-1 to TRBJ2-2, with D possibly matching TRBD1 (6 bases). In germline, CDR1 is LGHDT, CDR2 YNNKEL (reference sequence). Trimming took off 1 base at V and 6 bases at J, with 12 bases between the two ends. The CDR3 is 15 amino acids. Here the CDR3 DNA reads TGTGCCAGCAGCCAAGCAACAGGGAGTCCCGGGGAGCTGTTTTTT. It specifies CASSQATGSPGELFF.

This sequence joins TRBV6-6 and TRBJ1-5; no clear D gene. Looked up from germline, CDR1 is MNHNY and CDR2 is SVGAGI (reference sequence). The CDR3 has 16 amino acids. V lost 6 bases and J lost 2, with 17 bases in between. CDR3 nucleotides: TGTGCCAGCAGCCCCAAGAGGTGGAACGGCAATCAGCCCCAGCATTTT. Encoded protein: CASSPKRWNGNQPQHF.

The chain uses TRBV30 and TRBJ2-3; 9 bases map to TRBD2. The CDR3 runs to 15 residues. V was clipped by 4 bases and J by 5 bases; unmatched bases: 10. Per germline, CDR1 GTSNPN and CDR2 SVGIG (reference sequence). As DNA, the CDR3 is TGTGCCTGGAACTTCTGGCGGGAGGGAAGAGATACGCAGTATTTT. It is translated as CAWNFWREGRDTQYF.

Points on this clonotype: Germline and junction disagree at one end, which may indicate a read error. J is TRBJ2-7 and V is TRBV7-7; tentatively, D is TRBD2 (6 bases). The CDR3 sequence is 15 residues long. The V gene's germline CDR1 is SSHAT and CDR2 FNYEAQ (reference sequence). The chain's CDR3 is CASSLAKGGSYEQYF. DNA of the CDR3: TGTGCTAGCAGCTTAGCGAAGGGAGGATCCTACGAGCAGTACTTC.

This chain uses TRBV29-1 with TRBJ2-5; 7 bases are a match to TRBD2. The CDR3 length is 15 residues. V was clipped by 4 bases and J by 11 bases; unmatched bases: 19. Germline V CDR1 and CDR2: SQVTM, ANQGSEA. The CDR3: CSVGTPGGSYNEQYF. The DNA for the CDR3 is TGCAGCGTTGGGACCCCGGGAGGCTCCTACAATGAGCAGTACTTC.

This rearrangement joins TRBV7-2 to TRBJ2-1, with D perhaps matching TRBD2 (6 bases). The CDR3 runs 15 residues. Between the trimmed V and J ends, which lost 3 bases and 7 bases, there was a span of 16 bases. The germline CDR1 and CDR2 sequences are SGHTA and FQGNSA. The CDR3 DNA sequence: TGTGCCAGCAGCTTTCGGCGGGACCTTGGGAATGAGCAGTTCTTC. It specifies CASSFRRDLGNEQFF. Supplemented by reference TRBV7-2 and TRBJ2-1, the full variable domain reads GAGVSQSPSNKVTEKGKDVELRCDPISGHTALYWYRQSLGQGLEFLIYFQGNSAPDKSGLPSDRFSAERTGGSVSTLTIQRTQQEDSAVYLCASSFRRDLGNEQFFGPGTRLTVL.

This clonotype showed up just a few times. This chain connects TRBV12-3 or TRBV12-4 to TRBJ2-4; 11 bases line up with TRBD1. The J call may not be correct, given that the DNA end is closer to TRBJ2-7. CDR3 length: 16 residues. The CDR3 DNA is TGTGCCAGCAGTTTCGGCGGGACAGGGGGTCTATACGAGCAGTACTTC. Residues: CASSFGGTGGLYEQYF.

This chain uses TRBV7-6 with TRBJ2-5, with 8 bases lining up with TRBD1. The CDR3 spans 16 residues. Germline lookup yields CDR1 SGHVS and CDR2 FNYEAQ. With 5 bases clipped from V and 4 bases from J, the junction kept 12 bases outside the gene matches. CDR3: CASSHAQGAAIETQYF. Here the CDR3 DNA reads TGTGCCAGCAGCCATGCCCAGGGGGCTGCGATAGAGACCCAGTACTTC.

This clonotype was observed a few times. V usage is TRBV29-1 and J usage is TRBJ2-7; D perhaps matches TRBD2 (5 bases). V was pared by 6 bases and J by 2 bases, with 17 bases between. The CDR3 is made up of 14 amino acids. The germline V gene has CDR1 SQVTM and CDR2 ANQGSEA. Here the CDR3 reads CSVLGLSGTYEQYF. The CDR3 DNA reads TGCAGCGTCTTGGGCCTAAGCGGAACCTACGAGCAGTACTTC.

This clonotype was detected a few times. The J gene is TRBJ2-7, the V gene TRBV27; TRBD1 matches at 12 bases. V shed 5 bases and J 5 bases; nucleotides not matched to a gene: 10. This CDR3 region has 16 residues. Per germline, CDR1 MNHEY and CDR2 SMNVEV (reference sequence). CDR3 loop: CASSPLTGTGGNEQYF. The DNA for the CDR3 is TGTGCCAGCAGTCCCTTGACCGGGACAGGGGGCAACGAGCAGTACTTC.

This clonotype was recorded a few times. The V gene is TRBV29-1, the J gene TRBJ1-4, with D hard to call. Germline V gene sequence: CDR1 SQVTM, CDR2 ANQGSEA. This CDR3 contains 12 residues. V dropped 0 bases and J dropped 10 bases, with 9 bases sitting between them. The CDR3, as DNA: TGCAGCGTTGAAGATGGGGAGGGAAAACTGTTTTTT. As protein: CSVEDGEGKLFF. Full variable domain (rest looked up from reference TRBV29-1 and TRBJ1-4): SAVISQKPSRDICQRGTSLTIQCQVDSQVTMMFWYRQQPGQSLTLIATANQGSEATYESGFVIDKFPISRPNLTFSTLTVSNMSPEDSSIYLCSVEDGEGKLFFGSGTQLSVL.

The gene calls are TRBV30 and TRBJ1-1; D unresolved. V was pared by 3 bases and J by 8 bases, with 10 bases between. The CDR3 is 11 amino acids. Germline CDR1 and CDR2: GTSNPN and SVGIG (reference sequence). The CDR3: CAWSAFGEAFF. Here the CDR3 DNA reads TGTGCCTGGAGCGCCTTTGGGGAAGCTTTCTTT.

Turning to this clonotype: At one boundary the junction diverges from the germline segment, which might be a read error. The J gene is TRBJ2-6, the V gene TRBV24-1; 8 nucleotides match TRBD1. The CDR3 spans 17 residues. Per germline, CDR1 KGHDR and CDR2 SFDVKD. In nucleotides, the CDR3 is TGTGCCAGTCCCGGGACAGGTAGAGTCTCTGGGGCCAACGTCCCGACTTTC. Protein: CASPGTGRVSGANVPTF.

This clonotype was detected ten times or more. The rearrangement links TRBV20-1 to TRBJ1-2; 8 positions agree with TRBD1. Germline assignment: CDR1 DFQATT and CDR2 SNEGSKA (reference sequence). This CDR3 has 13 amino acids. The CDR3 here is CSPWTGSAYGYTF. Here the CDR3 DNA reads TGCAGCCCTTGGACAGGGTCGGCCTATGGCTACACCTTC.

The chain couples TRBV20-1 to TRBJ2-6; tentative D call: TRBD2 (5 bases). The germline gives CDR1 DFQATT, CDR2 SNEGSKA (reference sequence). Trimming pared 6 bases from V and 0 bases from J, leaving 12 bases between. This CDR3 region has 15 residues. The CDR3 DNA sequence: TGCAGTGCAGGTGGACTTCTCTCTGGGGCCAACGTCCTGACTTTC. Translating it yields CSAGGLLSGANVLTF.

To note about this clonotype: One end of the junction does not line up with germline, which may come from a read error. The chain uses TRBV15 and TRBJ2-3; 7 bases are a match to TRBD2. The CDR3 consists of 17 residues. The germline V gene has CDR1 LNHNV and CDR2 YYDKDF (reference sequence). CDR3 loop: CATGRHPQRGLTDTQYF. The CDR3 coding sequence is TGTGCCACCGGCAGACACCCTCAGCGGGGCCTCACAGATACGCAGTATTTT.

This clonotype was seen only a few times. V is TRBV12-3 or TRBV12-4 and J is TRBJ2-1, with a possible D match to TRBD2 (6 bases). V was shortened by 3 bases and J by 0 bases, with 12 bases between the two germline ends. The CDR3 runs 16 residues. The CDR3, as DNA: TGTGCCAGCAGTTTTGGAGGGGCTTACTCCTACAATGAGCAGTTCTTC. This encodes CASSFGGAYSYNEQFF.

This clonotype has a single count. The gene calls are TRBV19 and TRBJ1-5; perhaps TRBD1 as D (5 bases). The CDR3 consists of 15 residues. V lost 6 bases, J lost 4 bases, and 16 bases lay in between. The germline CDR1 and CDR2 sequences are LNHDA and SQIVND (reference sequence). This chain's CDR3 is CASRERRGLNQPQHF. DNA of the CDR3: TGTGCCAGTAGAGAAAGAAGGGGTTTGAATCAGCCCCAGCATTTT.

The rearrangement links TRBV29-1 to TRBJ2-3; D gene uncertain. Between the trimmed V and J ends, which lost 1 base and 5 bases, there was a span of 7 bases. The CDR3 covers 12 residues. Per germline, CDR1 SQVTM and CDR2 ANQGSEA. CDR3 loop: CSVEGMEDTQYF. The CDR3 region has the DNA TGCAGCGTTGAAGGTATGGAAGATACGCAGTATTTT.